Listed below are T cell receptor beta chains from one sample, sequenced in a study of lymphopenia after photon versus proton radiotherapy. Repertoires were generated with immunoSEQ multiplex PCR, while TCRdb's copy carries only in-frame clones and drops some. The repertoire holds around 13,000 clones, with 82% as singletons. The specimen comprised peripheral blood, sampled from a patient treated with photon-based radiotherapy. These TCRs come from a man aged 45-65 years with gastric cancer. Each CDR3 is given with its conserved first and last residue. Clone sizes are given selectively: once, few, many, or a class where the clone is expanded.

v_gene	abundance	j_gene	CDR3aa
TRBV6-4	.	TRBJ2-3	CASSDGAGGPDTQYF
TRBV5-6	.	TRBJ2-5	CASSFRAVGGRETQYF
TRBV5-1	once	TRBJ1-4	CASSLDPQGEKLFF
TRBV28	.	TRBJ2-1	CASSPLRGLSEQFF
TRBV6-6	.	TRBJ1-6	CASSSTRLYNSPLHF
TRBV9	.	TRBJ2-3	CASSPHIDTQYF
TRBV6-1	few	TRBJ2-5	CASSEASSGVRETQYF
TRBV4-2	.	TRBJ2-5	CASSQDPPRGVRETQYF
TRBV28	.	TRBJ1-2	CASSFRGYGYTF
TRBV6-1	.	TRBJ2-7	CASSVSTGTYEQYF
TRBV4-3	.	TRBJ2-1	CASSQDIAGYNEQFF
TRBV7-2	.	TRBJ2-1	CASRATMRAPRYNEQFF
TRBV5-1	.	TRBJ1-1	CASSLFSGQGSTEAFF
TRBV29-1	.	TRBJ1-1	CSVVTTGPHTEAFF
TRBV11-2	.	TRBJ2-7	CASSTGTGRYEQYF
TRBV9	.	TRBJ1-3	CASSPPGTASGNTIYF
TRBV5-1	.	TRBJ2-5	CASSSGTQIPQETQYF
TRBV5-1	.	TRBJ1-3	CASSLEGTPRNTIYF
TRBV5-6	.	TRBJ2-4	CASSSIVGNIQYF
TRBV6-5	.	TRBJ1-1	CASSTRDRVEAFF
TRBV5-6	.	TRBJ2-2	CASSLAGANTGELFF
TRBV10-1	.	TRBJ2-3	CASSPGGGGTQYF
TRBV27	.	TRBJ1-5	CASRPRALNSNQPQHF
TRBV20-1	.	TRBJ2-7	CSARASYEQYF
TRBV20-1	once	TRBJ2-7	CSAEGSYEQYF
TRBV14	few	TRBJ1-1	CASSHISRGTLRGNEAFF
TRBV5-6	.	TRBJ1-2	CASSPLQIDDGYTF
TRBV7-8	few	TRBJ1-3	CASSPQGDTIYF
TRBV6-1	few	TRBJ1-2	CASNLDGYTF
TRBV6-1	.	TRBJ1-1	CASSEARRTTEAFF
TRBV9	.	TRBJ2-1	CASSEGLDNEQFF
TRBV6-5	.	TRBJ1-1	CASGVSEAFF
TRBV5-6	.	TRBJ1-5	CASSSTQLRNQPQHF
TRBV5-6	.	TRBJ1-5	CASSVDRGWPQHF
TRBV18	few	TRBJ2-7	CASSPGQTYEQYF
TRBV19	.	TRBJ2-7	CASSGGTGASPYEQYF